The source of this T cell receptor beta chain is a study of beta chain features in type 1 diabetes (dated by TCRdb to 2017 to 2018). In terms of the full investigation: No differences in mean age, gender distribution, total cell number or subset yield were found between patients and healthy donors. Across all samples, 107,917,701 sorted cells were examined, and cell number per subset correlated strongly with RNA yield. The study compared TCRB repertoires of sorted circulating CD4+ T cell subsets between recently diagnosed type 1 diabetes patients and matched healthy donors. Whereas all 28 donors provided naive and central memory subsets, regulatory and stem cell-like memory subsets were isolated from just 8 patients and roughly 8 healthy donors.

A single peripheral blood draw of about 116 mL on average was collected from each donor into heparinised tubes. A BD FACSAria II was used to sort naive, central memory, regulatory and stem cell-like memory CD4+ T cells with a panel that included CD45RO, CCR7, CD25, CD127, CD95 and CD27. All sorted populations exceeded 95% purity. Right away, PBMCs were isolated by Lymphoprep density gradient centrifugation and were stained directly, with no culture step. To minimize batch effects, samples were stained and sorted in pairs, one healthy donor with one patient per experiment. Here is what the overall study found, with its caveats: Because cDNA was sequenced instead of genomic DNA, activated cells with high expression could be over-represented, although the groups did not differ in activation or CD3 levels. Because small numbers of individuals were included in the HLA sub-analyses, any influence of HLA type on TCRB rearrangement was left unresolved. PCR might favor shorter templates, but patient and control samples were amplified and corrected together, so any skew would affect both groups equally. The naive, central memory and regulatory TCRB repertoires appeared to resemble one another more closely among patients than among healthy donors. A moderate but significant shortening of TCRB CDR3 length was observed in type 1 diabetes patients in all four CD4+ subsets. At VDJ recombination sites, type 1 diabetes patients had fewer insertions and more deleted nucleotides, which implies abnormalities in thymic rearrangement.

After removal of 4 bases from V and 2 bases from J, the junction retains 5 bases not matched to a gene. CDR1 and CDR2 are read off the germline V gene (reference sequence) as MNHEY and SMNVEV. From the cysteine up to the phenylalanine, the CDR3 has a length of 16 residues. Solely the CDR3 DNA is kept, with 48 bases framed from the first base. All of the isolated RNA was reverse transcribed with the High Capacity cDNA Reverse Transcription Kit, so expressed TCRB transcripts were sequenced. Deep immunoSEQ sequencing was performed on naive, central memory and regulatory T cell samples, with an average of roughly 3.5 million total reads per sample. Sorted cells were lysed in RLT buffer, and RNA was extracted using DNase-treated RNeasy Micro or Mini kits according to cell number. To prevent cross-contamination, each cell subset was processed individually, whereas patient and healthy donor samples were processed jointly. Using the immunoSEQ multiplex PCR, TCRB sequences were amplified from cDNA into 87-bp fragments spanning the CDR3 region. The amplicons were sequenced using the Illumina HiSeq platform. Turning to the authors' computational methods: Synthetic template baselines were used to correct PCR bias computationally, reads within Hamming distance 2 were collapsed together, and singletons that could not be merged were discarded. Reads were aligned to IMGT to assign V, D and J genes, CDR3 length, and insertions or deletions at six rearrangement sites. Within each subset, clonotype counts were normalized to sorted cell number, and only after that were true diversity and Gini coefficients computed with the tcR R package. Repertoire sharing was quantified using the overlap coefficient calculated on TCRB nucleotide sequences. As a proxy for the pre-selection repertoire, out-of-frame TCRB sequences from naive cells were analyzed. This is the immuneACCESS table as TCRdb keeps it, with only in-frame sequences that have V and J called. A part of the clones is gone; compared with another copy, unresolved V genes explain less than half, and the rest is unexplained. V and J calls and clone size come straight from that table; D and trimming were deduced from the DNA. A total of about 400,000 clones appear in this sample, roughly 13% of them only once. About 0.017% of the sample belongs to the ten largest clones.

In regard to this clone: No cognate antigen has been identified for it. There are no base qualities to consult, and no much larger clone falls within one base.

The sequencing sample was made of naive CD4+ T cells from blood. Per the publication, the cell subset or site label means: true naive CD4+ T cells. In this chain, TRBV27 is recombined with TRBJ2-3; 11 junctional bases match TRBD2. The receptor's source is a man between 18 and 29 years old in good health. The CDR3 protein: CASSSIAGGYTDTQYF. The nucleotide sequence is TGTGCCAGCAGTTCGATAGCGGGAGGGTACACAGATACGCAGTATTTT.